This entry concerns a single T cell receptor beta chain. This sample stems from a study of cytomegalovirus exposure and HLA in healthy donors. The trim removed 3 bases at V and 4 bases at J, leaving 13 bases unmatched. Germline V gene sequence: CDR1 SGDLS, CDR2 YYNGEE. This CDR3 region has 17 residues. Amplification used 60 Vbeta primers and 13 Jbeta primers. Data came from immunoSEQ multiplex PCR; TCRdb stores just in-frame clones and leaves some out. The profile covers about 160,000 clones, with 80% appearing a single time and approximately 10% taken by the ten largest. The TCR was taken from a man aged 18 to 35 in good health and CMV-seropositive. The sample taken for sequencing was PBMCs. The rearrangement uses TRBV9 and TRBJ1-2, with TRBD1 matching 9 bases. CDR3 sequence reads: CASSGLMPGQGPYGYTF. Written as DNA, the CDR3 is TGTGCCAGCAGCGGTCTAATGCCGGGACAGGGCCCCTATGGCTACACCTTC.